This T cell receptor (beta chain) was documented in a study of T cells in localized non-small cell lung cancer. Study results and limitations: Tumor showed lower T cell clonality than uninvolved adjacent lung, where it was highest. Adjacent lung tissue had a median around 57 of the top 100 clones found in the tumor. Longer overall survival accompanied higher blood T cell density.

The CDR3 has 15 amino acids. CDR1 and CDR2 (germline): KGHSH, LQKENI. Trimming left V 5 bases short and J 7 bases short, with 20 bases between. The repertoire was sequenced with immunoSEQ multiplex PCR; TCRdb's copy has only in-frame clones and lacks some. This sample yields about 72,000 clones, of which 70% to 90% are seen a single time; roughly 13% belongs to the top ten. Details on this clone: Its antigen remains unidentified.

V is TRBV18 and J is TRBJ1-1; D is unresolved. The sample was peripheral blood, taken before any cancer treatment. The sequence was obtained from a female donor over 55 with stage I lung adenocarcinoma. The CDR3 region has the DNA TGTGCCAGCTCATCGTTAGACCGGCCACTCCTTGAAGCTTTCTTT. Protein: CASSSLDRPLLEAFF.